Listed below are T cell receptor beta chains from one sample, sequenced in a study of blood T cells in healthy people across ages. TCRdb processed the 5' RACE reads anew with MiXCR; each CDR3 protein has one entry. The table has roughly 2 million distinct CDR3 sequences, 49% seen once; the top ten hold more than 2%. The sequencing input was blood. These receptors came from a middle-aged woman in good health. CDR3s include the opening cysteine and the closing phenylalanine or tryptophan. The D gene is left open where the match is weak.

j_gene: TRBJ1-5
v_gene: TRBV7-6
d_gene: NA
CDR3aa: CASSSSGRDQPQHF

j_gene: TRBJ1-1
v_gene: TRBV7-2
d_gene: NA
CDR3aa: CASSLVGNTEAFF

j_gene: TRBJ2-5
v_gene: TRBV9
d_gene: NA
CDR3aa: CASGVDPGAGRDGEQYF

j_gene: NA
v_gene: TRBV28
d_gene: NA
CDR3aa: CASSFVGVETQYF

j_gene: TRBJ1-4
v_gene: TRBV6-1
d_gene: NA
CDR3aa: CASPGDSSEKLFF

j_gene: TRBJ2-3
v_gene: TRBV6-2/TRBV6-3
d_gene: TRBD1
CDR3aa: CASSPTGTGRDTQYF

j_gene: TRBJ2-3
v_gene: TRBV10-3
d_gene: NA
CDR3aa: CAINNAGYTQYF

j_gene: TRBJ2-1
v_gene: TRBV20-1
d_gene: NA
CDR3aa: CSARDWARSSYNKQFF

j_gene: TRBJ2-3
v_gene: TRBV29-1
d_gene: TRBD2
CDR3aa: CSVERRGGSDTQYF

j_gene: TRBJ2-6
v_gene: TRBV4-1
d_gene: NA
CDR3aa: CASSQIQGPGANVLTF

j_gene: TRBJ2-1
v_gene: TRBV6-5
d_gene: NA
CDR3aa: CASSYSRGKSSSYNEQFF

j_gene: NA
v_gene: TRBV5-1
d_gene: TRBD1
CDR3aa: CASEPGGGETQYF

j_gene: TRBJ1-4
v_gene: TRBV7-9
d_gene: NA
CDR3aa: CASSAADGEKLFF

j_gene: NA
v_gene: TRBV4-3
d_gene: NA
CDR3aa: CASSQASPGLEQYF

j_gene: TRBJ2-1
v_gene: TRBV20-1
d_gene: TRBD1
CDR3aa: CSARGRDRVHNEQFF

j_gene: TRBJ2-3
v_gene: TRBV7-3
d_gene: TRBD2
CDR3aa: CASSYQRGTTDTQYF

j_gene: TRBJ2-1
v_gene: TRBV29-1
d_gene: NA
CDR3aa: CSGRRSSYNEQFF

j_gene: TRBJ1-4
v_gene: TRBV25-1
d_gene: NA
CDR3aa: CASSDPGPPRLFF

j_gene: TRBJ1-6
v_gene: TRBV9
d_gene: NA
CDR3aa: CASSEQTVLGISPLHF

j_gene: TRBJ2-1
v_gene: TRBV29-1
d_gene: TRBD2
CDR3aa: CSVSPGQSSSAGEYVDEQFF

j_gene: TRBJ2-6
v_gene: TRBV7-9
d_gene: NA
CDR3aa: CASSLMSVSGANVLTF

j_gene: TRBJ1-4
v_gene: TRBV12-5
d_gene: NA
CDR3aa: CASALGHLEKLFF

j_gene: TRBJ2-1
v_gene: TRBV5-4
d_gene: TRBD2
CDR3aa: CASGLAPPTSGGAYNEQFF

j_gene: TRBJ1-2
v_gene: TRBV28
d_gene: NA
CDR3aa: CASSLYGAGGYDGYTF

j_gene: TRBJ1-2
v_gene: TRBV20-1
d_gene: NA
CDR3aa: CSAESSNYGYTF

j_gene: TRBJ2-3
v_gene: TRBV28
d_gene: TRBD1
CDR3aa: CASSLSRGWGTDTQYF

j_gene: TRBJ1-6
v_gene: TRBV4-2
d_gene: NA
CDR3aa: CASSQEGVVDSPLHF

j_gene: TRBJ2-6
v_gene: TRBV20-1
d_gene: TRBD2
CDR3aa: CSAQAGSSGANVLTF

j_gene: TRBJ2-3
v_gene: TRBV5-1
d_gene: NA
CDR3aa: CASRETSLDTQYF

j_gene: TRBJ1-1
v_gene: TRBV7-9
d_gene: NA
CDR3aa: CASSLWETEAFF

j_gene: TRBJ2-1
v_gene: TRBV14
d_gene: TRBD2
CDR3aa: CASSPRRTSGYNEQFF